This TCR beta chain was sequenced for a study of T-cell memory formation after mild COVID-19. Across the whole study: The TCR clusters were mostly specific to one donor.

TCRdb reprocessed the 5' RACE reads via MiXCR and lists one record per CDR3 protein. The table includes more than 350,000 distinct CDR3 sequences, around 21% detected once. Germline V gene lookup returns CDR1 SGHTA and CDR2 FQGTGA. This CDR3 comprises 15 residues. J gave up 1 base and V 5 bases, and 6 bases lay outside the gene matches. Study-wide results and caveats: Some SARS-CoV-2-responding clones were already detected in memory before infection. CD4/CD8 balance held among clones contracting day 15 to 85, and later expanders leaned CD4+.

This clonotype appeared many times. Its antigen is undetermined. This receptor was obtained from an adult woman who had mild COVID-19 (a few samples of this study predate the infection). Cell type and time point are not known. The chain joins TRBV7-3 to TRBJ2-3; 7 bases map to TRBD1. What was sequenced was PBMCs or a T cell subset sorted from them (not recorded which). CDR3 coding DNA: TGTGCCAGCAGCCCTGACAGGGTGGGCACAGATACGCAGTATTTT. Amino acid sequence: CASSPDRVGTDTQYF.